The entry that follows covers one TCR beta chain sequence. Patients at the Seattle site were enrolled during active infection and followed longitudinally. These data belong to a study of blood T cell repertoires in COVID-19. Study details: T cells, B-cell-depleted T cells, or PBMCs supplied cDNA or gDNA.

Per the original methods: Reference gene primer amplification in the assay estimated nucleated cell counts. Profiled with immunoSEQ multiplex PCR; TCRdb holds only in-frame clones, not every one. V and J calls and clone size follow that table, whereas D and trimming were derived from the DNA. The sample has under 300,000 clones, less than 90% seen once. Germline-derived CDR1 and CDR2 are MNHEY and SMNVEV (reference sequence). The V and J ends lost 3 bases and 13 bases respectively, with 13 bases between them. The CDR3 sequence is 13 residues long. The sample taken for sequencing was peripheral blood. This TCR was sampled from a young woman with COVID-19, enrolled during active disease. The chain couples TRBV27 to TRBJ1-6; D is uncertain. The CDR3 sequence is CASSFGRVWPLHF. CDR3 sequence (DNA): TGTGCCAGCAGTTTTGGGCGGGTTTGGCCCCTCCACTTT.